The sequence of this T cell receptor (beta chain) was determined in a study of cytomegalovirus exposure and HLA in healthy donors. The CDR3 has 15 residues. Unmatched junction bases numbered 8, after V lost 8 bases and J lost 3 bases. Germline-derived CDR1 and CDR2 are LNHNV and YYDKDF (reference sequence). Details on this clone: As yet, its antigen is unknown.

Study findings and constraints: Specificity of three CMV-associated chains for CMV antigens was verified in vitro. A later analysis revealed that TCR association rates differed between HLA loci, peaking at DRB1 and bottoming out at HLA-C.

Researchers ran the PCR with 60 Vbeta and 13 Jbeta primers. Only in-frame clones appear in the TCRdb table, and some are missing; sequencing was by immunoSEQ multiplex PCR. The sample yields about 43,000 clones, around 60% seen once. It was healthy bone marrow donors who served as donors. Sequencing used PBMCs. J is TRBJ2-3 and V is TRBV15; the match to TRBD1 covers 10 bases. The sequence derives from a man in his 60s in good health and CMV-seropositive. Here the CDR3 reads CATSRWTGGTDTQYF. CDR3 DNA: TGTGCCACCTCGCGTTGGACAGGGGGTACAGATACGCAGTATTTT.